A selection of T cell receptor beta chains follows, all from one sample in a study of cytomegalovirus exposure and HLA in healthy donors. Only in-frame clones appear in the TCRdb table, and some are missing; sequencing was by immunoSEQ multiplex PCR. The data show 120,000 or so clones, with 80% seen just once and more than 2.5% held by the top ten. Sequencing input: PBMCs. The receptors come from a male donor in good health and CMV-seronegative. CDR3s include the opening cysteine and the closing phenylalanine or tryptophan. The order of the fields is V gene, D gene, clone size, CDR3 length, J gene, CDR3 protein, CDR3 DNA. The D gene is left open where the match is weak. Where a row states a size, it is once, few, many or the class of an expanded clone; other rows omit it.

v_call: TRBV6-1; d_call: TRBD2; clone_size: few; cdr3_length: 14; j_call: TRBJ2-2; cdr3_aa: CASSELADTGELFF; cdr3_nt: TGTGCCAGCAGTGAACTAGCGGACACCGGGGAGCTGTTTTTT
v_call: TRBV10-3; d_call: TRBD1; clone_size: .; cdr3_length: 15; j_call: TRBJ1-2; cdr3_aa: CAITPDRGEGYGYTF; cdr3_nt: TGTGCCATCACACCCGACAGGGGAGAGGGCTATGGCTACACCTTC
v_call: TRBV2; d_call: .; clone_size: .; cdr3_length: 16; j_call: TRBJ1-1; cdr3_aa: CASNNRVGVRDTEAFF; cdr3_nt: TGTGCCAGCAATAACAGGGTGGGGGTCAGGGACACTGAAGCTTTCTTT
v_call: TRBV27; d_call: .; clone_size: .; cdr3_length: 14; j_call: TRBJ1-1; cdr3_aa: CASSFSSVGTEAFF; cdr3_nt: TGTGCCAGCAGTTTCTCCTCGGTTGGCACTGAAGCTTTCTTT
v_call: TRBV25-1; d_call: TRBD2; clone_size: .; cdr3_length: 13; j_call: TRBJ2-3; cdr3_aa: CASSVLAGDTQYF; cdr3_nt: TGTGCCAGCAGTGTCCTAGCGGGGGATACGCAGTATTTT
v_call: TRBV5-4; d_call: .; clone_size: .; cdr3_length: 14; j_call: TRBJ2-6; cdr3_aa: CASSQTSLANVLTF; cdr3_nt: TGTGCCAGCAGCCAGACTAGTTTGGCCAACGTCCTGACTTTC
v_call: TRBV30; d_call: .; clone_size: .; cdr3_length: 14; j_call: TRBJ1-6; cdr3_aa: CAWSVNRVESPLHF; cdr3_nt: TGTGCCTGGAGTGTGAACAGGGTGGAATCGCCCCTCCACTTT
v_call: TRBV10-1; d_call: TRBD1; clone_size: few; cdr3_length: 12; j_call: TRBJ2-2; cdr3_aa: CANDRGAGELFF; cdr3_nt: TGCGCCAACGACAGGGGCGCCGGGGAGCTGTTTTTT
v_call: TRBV4-2; d_call: .; clone_size: .; cdr3_length: 14; j_call: TRBJ1-2; cdr3_aa: CASGTDRLDYGYTF; cdr3_nt: TGTGCCAGCGGAACGGACAGATTAGACTATGGCTACACCTTC
v_call: TRBV11-2; d_call: TRBD2; clone_size: .; cdr3_length: 17; j_call: TRBJ2-4; cdr3_aa: CASSLDSERLAKNSQYF; cdr3_nt: TGTGCCAGCAGCTTAGATTCGGAGAGACTAGCCAAAAACAGTCAGTACTTC
v_call: TRBV5-6; d_call: TRBD1; clone_size: .; cdr3_length: 15; j_call: TRBJ2-5; cdr3_aa: CASSLDRGHQETQYF; cdr3_nt: TGTGCCAGCAGCTTGGACAGGGGTCACCAAGAGACCCAGTACTTC
v_call: TRBV30; d_call: .; clone_size: .; cdr3_length: 13; j_call: TRBJ1-1; cdr3_aa: CAWSSPGRTEAFF; cdr3_nt: TGTGCCTGGAGTTCTCCAGGGCGCACTGAAGCTTTCTTT
v_call: TRBV5-6; d_call: TRBD1; clone_size: .; cdr3_length: 16; j_call: TRBJ2-3; cdr3_aa: CASSFLSTGLVDTQYF; cdr3_nt: TGTGCCAGCAGCTTCTTATCGACAGGGTTGGTAGATACGCAGTATTTT
v_call: TRBV27; d_call: .; clone_size: .; cdr3_length: 14; j_call: TRBJ1-1; cdr3_aa: CASSAYRVNTEAFF; cdr3_nt: TGTGCCAGCAGTGCGTACAGGGTGAACACTGAAGCTTTCTTT
v_call: TRBV10-2; d_call: .; clone_size: .; cdr3_length: 11; j_call: TRBJ2-7; cdr3_aa: CASSEGHEQYF; cdr3_nt: TGCGCCAGCAGTGAGGGCCACGAGCAGTACTTC
v_call: TRBV25-1; d_call: TRBD1; clone_size: .; cdr3_length: 16; j_call: TRBJ2-4; cdr3_aa: CASSGQGPVAKNSQYF; cdr3_nt: TGTGCCAGCAGTGGACAGGGCCCCGTAGCCAAAAACAGTCAGTACTTC
v_call: TRBV6-1; d_call: .; clone_size: .; cdr3_length: 14; j_call: TRBJ1-5; cdr3_aa: CASMGSMGNQPQHF; cdr3_nt: TGTGCCAGCATGGGGAGCATGGGCAATCAGCCCCAGCATTTT
v_call: TRBV28; d_call: .; clone_size: .; cdr3_length: 14; j_call: TRBJ2-7; cdr3_aa: CASRDHGGFHEQYF; cdr3_nt: TGTGCCAGCAGGGACCACGGAGGGTTCCACGAGCAGTACTTC
v_call: TRBV5-6; d_call: TRBD1; clone_size: .; cdr3_length: 14; j_call: TRBJ2-5; cdr3_aa: CASSLGDSQETQYF; cdr3_nt: TGTGCCAGCAGCTTGGGGGACAGCCAAGAGACCCAGTACTTC
v_call: TRBV27; d_call: TRBD1; clone_size: .; cdr3_length: 12; j_call: TRBJ2-7; cdr3_aa: CASSLRGREQYF; cdr3_nt: TGTGCCAGCAGTTTAAGGGGGCGCGAGCAGTACTTC
v_call: TRBV4-3; d_call: .; clone_size: .; cdr3_length: 16; j_call: TRBJ2-3; cdr3_aa: CASSQESAALTDTQYF; cdr3_nt: TGCGCCAGCAGCCAAGAAAGCGCAGCACTCACAGATACGCAGTATTTT
v_call: TRBV4-1; d_call: TRBD1; clone_size: .; cdr3_length: 18; j_call: TRBJ1-2; cdr3_aa: CASSQDLSLDRGDYGYTF; cdr3_nt: TGCGCCAGCAGCCAAGACCTTTCCCTTGACAGGGGTGACTATGGCTACACCTTC
v_call: TRBV6-5; d_call: .; clone_size: .; cdr3_length: 15; j_call: TRBJ2-7; cdr3_aa: CASSSLRGRAYEQYF; cdr3_nt: TGTGCCAGCAGTTCACTACGCGGCAGGGCCTACGAGCAGTACTTC
v_call: TRBV7-8; d_call: .; clone_size: .; cdr3_length: 13; j_call: TRBJ1-6; cdr3_aa: CASSQLGLNPGHF; cdr3_nt: TGTGCCAGCAGCCAATTAGGACTGAATCCCGGCCACTTT
v_call: TRBV5-4; d_call: .; clone_size: .; cdr3_length: 14; j_call: TRBJ2-5; cdr3_aa: CASSLASLGETQYF; cdr3_nt: TGTGCCAGCAGCTTGGCCTCACTAGGAGAGACCCAGTACTTC
v_call: TRBV9; d_call: TRBD2; clone_size: .; cdr3_length: 16; j_call: TRBJ2-3; cdr3_aa: CASSAGAGGWSDTQYF; cdr3_nt: TGTGCCAGCAGCGCGGGAGCGGGGGGGTGGAGTGATACGCAGTATTTT
v_call: TRBV4-1; d_call: TRBD1; clone_size: few; cdr3_length: 14; j_call: TRBJ2-7; cdr3_aa: CASSQGQGTYEQYF; cdr3_nt: TGCGCCAGCAGCCAAGGACAGGGAACCTACGAGCAGTACTTC
v_call: TRBV5-5; d_call: .; clone_size: .; cdr3_length: 15; j_call: TRBJ1-1; cdr3_aa: CASSLGEHKNTEAFF; cdr3_nt: TGTGCCAGCAGCTTGGGTGAACACAAGAACACTGAAGCTTTCTTT
v_call: TRBV6-7; d_call: TRBD1; clone_size: few; cdr3_length: 15; j_call: TRBJ2-7; cdr3_aa: CASSTRQGASYEQYF; cdr3_nt: TGTGCCAGCAGTACCCGACAGGGGGCTAGTTACGAGCAGTACTTC
v_call: TRBV7-2; d_call: TRBD1; clone_size: .; cdr3_length: 16; j_call: TRBJ1-5; cdr3_aa: CASSADRLRSNQPQHF; cdr3_nt: TGTGCCAGCAGCGCGGACAGGCTGCGTAGCAATCAGCCCCAGCATTTT
v_call: TRBV2; d_call: TRBD1; clone_size: .; cdr3_length: 15; j_call: TRBJ1-2; cdr3_aa: CASSEDLGTAYGYTF; cdr3_nt: TGTGCCAGCAGTGAAGATCTTGGGACAGCCTATGGCTACACCTTC
v_call: TRBV6-1; d_call: .; clone_size: .; cdr3_length: 14; j_call: TRBJ2-7; cdr3_aa: CASSGYGSPYEQYF; cdr3_nt: TGTGCCAGCAGTGGGTACGGGAGTCCCTACGAGCAGTACTTC
v_call: TRBV28; d_call: .; clone_size: .; cdr3_length: 21; j_call: TRBJ1-5; cdr3_aa: CASSLGLWGDSSSYSNQPQHF; cdr3_nt: TGTGCCAGCAGTTTAGGCTTGTGGGGAGACTCAAGCTCCTATAGCAATCAGCCCCAGCATTTT
v_call: TRBV6-4; d_call: TRBD2; clone_size: .; cdr3_length: 14; j_call: TRBJ2-7; cdr3_aa: CASSEGSGSYEQYF; cdr3_nt: TGTGCCAGCAGTGAGGGTAGCGGGAGCTACGAGCAGTACTTC
v_call: TRBV5-4; d_call: TRBD2; clone_size: .; cdr3_length: 17; j_call: TRBJ2-1; cdr3_aa: CASSPLAGVPSYNEQFF; cdr3_nt: TGTGCCAGCAGCCCTCTAGCGGGAGTTCCTTCCTACAATGAGCAGTTCTTC
v_call: TRBV30; d_call: TRBD1; clone_size: .; cdr3_length: 14; j_call: TRBJ1-1; cdr3_aa: CAWSYRDRSTEAFF; cdr3_nt: TGTGCCTGGAGCTACCGGGACAGGAGCACTGAAGCTTTCTTT
v_call: TRBV21-1; d_call: .; clone_size: few; cdr3_length: 16; j_call: TRBJ1-6; cdr3_aa: CASSKPGHTHNSPLHF; cdr3_nt: TGTGCCAGCAGCAAACCGGGACACACTCATAATTCACCCCTCCACTTT
v_call: TRBV5-1; d_call: TRBD2; clone_size: .; cdr3_length: 16; j_call: TRBJ2-2; cdr3_aa: CASEGGTSERDGELFF; cdr3_nt: TGCGCCAGCGAGGGAGGGACTAGCGAGAGAGACGGGGAGCTGTTTTTT
v_call: TRBV4-3; d_call: .; clone_size: few; cdr3_length: 13; j_call: TRBJ1-5; cdr3_aa: CASSQDLDQPQHF; cdr3_nt: TGCGCCAGCAGCCAAGATCTCGATCAGCCCCAGCATTTT